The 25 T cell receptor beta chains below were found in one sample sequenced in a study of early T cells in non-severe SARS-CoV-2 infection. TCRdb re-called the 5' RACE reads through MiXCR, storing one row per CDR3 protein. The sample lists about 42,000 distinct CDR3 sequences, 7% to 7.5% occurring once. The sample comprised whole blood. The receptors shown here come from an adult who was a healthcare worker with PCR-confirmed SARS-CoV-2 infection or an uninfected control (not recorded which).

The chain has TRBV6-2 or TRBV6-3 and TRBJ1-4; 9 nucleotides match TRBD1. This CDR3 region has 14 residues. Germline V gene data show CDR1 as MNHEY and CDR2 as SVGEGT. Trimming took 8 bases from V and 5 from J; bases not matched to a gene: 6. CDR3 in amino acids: CASRRTGENEKLFF. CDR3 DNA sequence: TGTGCCAGCCGTCGGACAGGGGAAAATGAAAAACTGTTTTTT.

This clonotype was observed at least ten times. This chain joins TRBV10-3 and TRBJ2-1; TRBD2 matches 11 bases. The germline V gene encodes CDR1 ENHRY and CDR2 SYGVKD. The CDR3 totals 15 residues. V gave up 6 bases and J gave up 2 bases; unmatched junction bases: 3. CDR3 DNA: TGTGCCATCAGAGCTAGCGGGGGGACCTACAATGAGCAGTTCTTC. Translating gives CAIRASGGTYNEQFF.

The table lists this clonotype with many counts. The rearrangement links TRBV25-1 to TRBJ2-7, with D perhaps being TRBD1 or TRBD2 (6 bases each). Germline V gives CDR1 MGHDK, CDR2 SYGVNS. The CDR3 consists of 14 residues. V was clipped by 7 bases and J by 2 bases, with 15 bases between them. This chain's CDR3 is CASKGGPDAYEQYF. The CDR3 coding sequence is TGTGCCAGCAAAGGGGGGCCGGACGCCTACGAGCAGTACTTC.

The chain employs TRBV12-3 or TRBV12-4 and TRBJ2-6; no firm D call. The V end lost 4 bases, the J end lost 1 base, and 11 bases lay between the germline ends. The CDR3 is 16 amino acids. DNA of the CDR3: TGTGCCAGCAGTTCTACTTCAACATCTGGGGCCAACGTCCTGACTTTC. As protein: CASSSTSTSGANVLTF.

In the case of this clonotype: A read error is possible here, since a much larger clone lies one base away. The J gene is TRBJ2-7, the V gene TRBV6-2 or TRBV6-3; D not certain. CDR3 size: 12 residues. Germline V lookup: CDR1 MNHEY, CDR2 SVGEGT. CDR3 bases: TGTGTCACTACCGTCACGGGCTACGAGCAGTACTTC. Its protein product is CVTTVTGYEQYF.

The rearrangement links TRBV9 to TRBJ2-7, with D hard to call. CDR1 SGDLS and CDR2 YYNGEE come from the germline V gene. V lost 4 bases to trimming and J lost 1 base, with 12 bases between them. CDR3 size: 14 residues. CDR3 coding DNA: TGTGCCAGCAGCCCCCGGTTGTTTTCCTACGAGCAGTACTTC. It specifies CASSPRLFSYEQYF. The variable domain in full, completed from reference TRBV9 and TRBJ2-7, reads DSGVTQTPKHLITATGQRVTLRCSPRSGDLSVYWYQQSLDQGLQFLIQYYNGEERAKGNILERFSAQQFPDLHSELNLSSLELGDSALYFCASSPRLFSYEQYFGPGTRLTVT.

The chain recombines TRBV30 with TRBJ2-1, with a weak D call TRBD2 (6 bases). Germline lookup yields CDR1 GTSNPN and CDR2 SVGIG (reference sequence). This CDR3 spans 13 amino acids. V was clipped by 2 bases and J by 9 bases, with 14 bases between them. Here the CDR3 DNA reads TGTGCCTGGAGTCTTATCCCGGAGGGTGAGCAGTTCTTC. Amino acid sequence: CAWSLIPEGEQFF.

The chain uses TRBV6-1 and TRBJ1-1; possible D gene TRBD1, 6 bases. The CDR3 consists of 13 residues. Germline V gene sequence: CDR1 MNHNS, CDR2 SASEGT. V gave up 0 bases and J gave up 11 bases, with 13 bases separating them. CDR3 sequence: CASSEAGGARAFF. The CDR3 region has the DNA TGTGCCAGCAGTGAAGCCGGGGGGGCGCGGGCTTTCTTT.

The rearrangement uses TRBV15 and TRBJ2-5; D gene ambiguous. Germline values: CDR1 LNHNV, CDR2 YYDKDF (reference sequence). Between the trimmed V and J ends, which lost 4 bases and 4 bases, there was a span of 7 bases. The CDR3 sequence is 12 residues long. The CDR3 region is CATSMTGETQYF. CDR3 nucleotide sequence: TGTGCCACCAGCATGACGGGAGAGACCCAGTACTTC.

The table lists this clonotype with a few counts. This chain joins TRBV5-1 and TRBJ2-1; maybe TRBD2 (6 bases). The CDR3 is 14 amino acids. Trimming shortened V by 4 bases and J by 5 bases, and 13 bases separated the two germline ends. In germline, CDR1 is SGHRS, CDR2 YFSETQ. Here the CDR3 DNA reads TGCGCCAGCAGCGCTGGGGGGACTGACAATGAGCAGTTCTTC. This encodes CASSAGGTDNEQFF.

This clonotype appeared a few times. CDR3 loop: CASSGRRLAGNVYEQYF. The CDR3 DNA is TGTGCCAGCAGTGGAAGGCGTCTAGCGGGGAACGTTTACGAGCAGTACTTC. V is TRBV2 and J is TRBJ2-7, with 9 bases matching TRBD2. The junction had 14 bases not matched to a gene; V was cut back by 4 bases and J by 4 bases. Germline values: CDR1 SNHLY, CDR2 FYNNEI. The CDR3 length is 17 residues. The full variable domain, in which reference TRBV2 and TRBJ2-7 provide the parts outside the CDR3, is EPEVTQTPSHQVTQMGQEVILRCVPISNHLYFYWYRQILGQKVEFLVSFYNNEISEKSEIFDDQFSVERPDGSNFTLKIRSTKLEDSAMYFCASSGRRLAGNVYEQYFGPGTRLTVT.

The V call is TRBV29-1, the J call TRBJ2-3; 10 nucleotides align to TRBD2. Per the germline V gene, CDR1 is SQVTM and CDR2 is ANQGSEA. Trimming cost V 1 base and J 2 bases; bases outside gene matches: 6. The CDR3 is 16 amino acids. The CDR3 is CSVEGLAGATTDTQYF. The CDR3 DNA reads TGCAGCGTTGAAGGCCTAGCGGGGGCTACCACAGATACGCAGTATTTT.

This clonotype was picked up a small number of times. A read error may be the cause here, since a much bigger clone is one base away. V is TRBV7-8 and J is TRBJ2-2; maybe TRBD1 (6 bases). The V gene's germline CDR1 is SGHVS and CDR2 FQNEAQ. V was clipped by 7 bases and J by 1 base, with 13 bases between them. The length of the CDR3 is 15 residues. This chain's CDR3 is CASNKGGWNTGELFF. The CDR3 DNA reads TGTGCCAGCAACAAAGGGGGTTGGAACACCGGGGAGCTGTTTTTT.

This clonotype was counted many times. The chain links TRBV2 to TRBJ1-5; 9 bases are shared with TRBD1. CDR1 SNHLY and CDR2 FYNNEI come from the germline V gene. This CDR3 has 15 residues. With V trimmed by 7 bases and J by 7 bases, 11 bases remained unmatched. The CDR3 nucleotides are TGTGCCAGCACCCTCCCGGGACAGGGTTACCAGCCCCAGCATTTT. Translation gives CASTLPGQGYQPQHF.

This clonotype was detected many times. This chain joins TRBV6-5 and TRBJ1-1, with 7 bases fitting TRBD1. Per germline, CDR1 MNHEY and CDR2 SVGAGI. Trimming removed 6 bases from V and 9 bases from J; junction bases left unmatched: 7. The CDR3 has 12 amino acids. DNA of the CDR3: TGTGCCAGCAGGACTACAGGGGACCAAGCTTTCTTT. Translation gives CASRTTGDQAFF.

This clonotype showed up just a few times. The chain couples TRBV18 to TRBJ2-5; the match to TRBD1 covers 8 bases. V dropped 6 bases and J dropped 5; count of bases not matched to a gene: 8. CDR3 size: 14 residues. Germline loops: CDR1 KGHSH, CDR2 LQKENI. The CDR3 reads CASSHLDRGETQYF. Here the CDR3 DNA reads TGTGCCAGCTCTCACCTTGACAGGGGCGAGACCCAGTACTTC.

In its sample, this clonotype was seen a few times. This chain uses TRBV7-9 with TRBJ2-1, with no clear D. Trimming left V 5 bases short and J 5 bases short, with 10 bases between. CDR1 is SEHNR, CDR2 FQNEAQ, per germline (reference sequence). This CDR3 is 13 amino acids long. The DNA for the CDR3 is TGTGCCAGCAGCCTAACGCCGCACAATGAGCAGTTCTTC. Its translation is CASSLTPHNEQFF.

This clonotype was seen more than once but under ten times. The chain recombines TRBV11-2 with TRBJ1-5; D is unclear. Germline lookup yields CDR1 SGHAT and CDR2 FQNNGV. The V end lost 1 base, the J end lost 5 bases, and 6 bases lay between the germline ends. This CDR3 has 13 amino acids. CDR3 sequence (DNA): TGTGCCAGCAGCTTAGGTAGAGATCAGCCCCAGCATTTT. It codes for CASSLGRDQPQHF.

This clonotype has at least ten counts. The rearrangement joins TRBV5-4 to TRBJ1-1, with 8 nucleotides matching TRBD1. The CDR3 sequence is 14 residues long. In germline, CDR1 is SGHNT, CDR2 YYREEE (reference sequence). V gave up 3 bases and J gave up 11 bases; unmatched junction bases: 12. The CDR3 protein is CASSSIGGQGAAFF. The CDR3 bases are TGTGCCAGCAGCTCGATAGGAGGCCAGGGGGCCGCTTTCTTT. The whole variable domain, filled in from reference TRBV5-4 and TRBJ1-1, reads ETGVTQSPTHLIKTRGQQVTLRCSSQSGHNTVSWYQQALGQGPQFIFQYYREEENGRGNFPPRFSGLQFPNYSSELNVNALELDDSALYLCASSSIGGQGAAFFGQGTRLTVV.

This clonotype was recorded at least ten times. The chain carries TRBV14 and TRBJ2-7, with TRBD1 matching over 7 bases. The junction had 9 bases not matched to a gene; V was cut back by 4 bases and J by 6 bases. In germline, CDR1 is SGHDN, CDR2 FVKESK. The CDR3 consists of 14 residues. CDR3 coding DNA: TGTGCCAGCAGCCCTATCCGGGACAGTGGCGAGCAGTACTTC. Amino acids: CASSPIRDSGEQYF.

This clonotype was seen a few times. The CDR3 is CASSLAGGGDQPQHF. The CDR3 DNA is TGTGCCAGCAGTTTAGCGGGAGGCGGGGATCAGCCCCAGCATTTT. The rearrangement links TRBV27 to TRBJ1-5; no clear D gene. This CDR3 has 15 residues. Trimming cost V 2 bases and J 5 bases, with 13 bases left between them. CDR1 and CDR2 (germline): MNHEY, SMNVEV (reference sequence).

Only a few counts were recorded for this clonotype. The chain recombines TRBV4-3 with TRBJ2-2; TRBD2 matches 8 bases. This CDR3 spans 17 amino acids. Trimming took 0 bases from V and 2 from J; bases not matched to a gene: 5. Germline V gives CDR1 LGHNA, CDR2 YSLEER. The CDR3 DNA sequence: TGCGCCAGCAGCCAAGATGTTAGCGGGGCAAACACCGGGGAGCTGTTTTTT. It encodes CASSQDVSGANTGELFF.

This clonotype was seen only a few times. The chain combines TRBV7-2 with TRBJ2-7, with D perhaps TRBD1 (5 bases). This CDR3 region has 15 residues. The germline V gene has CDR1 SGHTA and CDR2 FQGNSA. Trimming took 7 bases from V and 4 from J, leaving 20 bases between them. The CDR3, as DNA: TGTGCCAGCACCCTTAGGGTTGGGGCAGCGTACGAGCAGTACTTC. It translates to CASTLRVGAAYEQYF.

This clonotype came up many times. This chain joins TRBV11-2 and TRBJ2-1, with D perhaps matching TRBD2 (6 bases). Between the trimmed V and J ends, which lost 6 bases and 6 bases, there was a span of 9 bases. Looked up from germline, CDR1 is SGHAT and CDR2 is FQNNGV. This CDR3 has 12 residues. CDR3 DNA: TGTGCCAGCAGTTTGGGACTCAATGAGCAGTTCTTC. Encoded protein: CASSLGLNEQFF.

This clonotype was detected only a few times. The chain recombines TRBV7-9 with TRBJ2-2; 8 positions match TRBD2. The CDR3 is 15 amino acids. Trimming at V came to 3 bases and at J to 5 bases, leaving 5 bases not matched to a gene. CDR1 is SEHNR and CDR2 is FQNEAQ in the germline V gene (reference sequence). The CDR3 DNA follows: TGTGCCAGCAGCTTGTCGGGGGGGCCGACCGGGGAGCTGTTTTTT. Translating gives CASSLSGGPTGELFF. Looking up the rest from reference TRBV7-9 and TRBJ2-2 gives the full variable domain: DTGVSQNPRHKITKRGQNVTFRCDPISEHNRLYWYRQTLGQGPEFLTYFQNEAQLEKSRLLSDRFSAERPKGSFSTLEIQRTEQGDSAMYLCASSLSGGPTGELFFGEGSRLTVL.